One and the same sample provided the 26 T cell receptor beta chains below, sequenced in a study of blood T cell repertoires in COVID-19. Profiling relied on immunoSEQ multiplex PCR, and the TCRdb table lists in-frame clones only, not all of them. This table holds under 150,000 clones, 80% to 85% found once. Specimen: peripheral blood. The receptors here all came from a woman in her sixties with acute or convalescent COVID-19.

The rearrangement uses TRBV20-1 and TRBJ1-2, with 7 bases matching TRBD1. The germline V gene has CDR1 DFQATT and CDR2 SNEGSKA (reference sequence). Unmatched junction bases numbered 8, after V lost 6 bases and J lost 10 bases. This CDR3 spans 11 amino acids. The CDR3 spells CSATRDSDYTF. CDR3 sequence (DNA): TGCAGTGCAACGCGGGACAGTGACTACACCTTC.

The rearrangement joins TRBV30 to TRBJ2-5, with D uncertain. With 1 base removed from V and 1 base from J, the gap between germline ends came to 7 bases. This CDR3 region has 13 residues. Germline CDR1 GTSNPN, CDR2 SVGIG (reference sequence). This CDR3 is CAWSGQAQETQYF. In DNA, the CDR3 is TGTGCCTGGAGTGGTCAGGCCCAAGAGACCCAGTACTTC.

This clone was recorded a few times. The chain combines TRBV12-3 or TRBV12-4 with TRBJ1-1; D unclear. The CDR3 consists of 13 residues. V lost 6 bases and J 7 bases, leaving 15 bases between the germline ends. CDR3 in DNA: TGTGCCAGCAGCCATGCCCGGCGAGGTGAAGCTTTCTTT. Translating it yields CASSHARRGEAFF.

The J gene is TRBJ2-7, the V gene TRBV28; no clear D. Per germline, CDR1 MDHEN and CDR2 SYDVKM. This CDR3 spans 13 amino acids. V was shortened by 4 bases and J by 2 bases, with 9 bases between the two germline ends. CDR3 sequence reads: CASSSLTPYEQYF. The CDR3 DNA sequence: TGTGCCAGCAGTTCATTGACACCCTACGAGCAGTACTTC.

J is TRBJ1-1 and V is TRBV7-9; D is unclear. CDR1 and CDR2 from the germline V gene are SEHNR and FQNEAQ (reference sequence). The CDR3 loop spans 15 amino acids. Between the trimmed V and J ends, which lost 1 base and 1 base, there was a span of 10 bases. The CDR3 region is CASSLGGNQNTEAFF. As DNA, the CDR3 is TGTGCCAGCAGCTTAGGAGGGAATCAGAACACTGAAGCTTTCTTT.

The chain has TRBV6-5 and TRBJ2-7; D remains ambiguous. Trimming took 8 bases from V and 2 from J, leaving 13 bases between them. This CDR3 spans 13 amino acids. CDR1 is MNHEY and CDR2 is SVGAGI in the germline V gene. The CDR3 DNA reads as TGTGCCAGCGGTCGAGAGCTCCCCTACGAGCAGTACTTC. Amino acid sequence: CASGRELPYEQYF.

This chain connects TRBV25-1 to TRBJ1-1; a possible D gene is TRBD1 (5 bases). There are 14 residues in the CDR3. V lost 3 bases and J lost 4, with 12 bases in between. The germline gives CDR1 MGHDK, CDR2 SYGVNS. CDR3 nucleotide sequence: TGTGCCAGCAGTGAGACGGGGGAGGGCACTGAAGCTTTCTTT. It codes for CASSETGEGTEAFF.

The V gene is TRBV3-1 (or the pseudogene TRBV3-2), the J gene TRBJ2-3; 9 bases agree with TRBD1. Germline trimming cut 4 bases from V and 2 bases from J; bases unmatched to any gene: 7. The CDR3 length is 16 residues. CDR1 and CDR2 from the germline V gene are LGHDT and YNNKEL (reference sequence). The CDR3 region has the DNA TGTGCCAGCAGCCCGGAACAGGGGGCGGACACAGATACGCAGTATTTT. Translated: CASSPEQGADTDTQYF.

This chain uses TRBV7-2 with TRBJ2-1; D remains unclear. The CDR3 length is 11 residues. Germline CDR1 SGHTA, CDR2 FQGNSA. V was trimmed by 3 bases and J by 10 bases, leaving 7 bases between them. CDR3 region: CASSFSVEQFF. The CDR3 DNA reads TGTGCCAGCAGCTTTAGTGTAGAGCAGTTCTTC.

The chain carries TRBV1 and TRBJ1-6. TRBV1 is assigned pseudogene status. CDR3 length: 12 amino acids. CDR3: CTSSQDGGAGDF. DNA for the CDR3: TGCACCAGCAGCCAAGATGGGGGGGCAGGGGACTTT.

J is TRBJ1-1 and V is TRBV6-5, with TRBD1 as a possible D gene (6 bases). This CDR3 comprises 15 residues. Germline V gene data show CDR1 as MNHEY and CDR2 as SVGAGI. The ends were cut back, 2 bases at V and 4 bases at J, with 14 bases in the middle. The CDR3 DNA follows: TGTGCCAGCAGTTACGACAGGTTGGGGAGCACTGAAGCTTTCTTT. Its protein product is CASSYDRLGSTEAFF.

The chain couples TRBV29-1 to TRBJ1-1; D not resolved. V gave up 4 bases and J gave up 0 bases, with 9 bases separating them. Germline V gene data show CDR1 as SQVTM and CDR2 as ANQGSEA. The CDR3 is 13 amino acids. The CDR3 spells CSVARVLNTEAFF. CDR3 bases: TGCAGCGTTGCCCGGGTGTTGAACACTGAAGCTTTCTTT.

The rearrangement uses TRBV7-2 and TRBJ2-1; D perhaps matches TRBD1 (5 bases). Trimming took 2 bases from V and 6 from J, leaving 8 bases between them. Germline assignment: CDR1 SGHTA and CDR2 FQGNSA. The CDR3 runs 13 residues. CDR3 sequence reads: CASSLSQVNEQFF. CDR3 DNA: TGTGCCAGCAGCTTATCACAGGTCAATGAGCAGTTCTTC.

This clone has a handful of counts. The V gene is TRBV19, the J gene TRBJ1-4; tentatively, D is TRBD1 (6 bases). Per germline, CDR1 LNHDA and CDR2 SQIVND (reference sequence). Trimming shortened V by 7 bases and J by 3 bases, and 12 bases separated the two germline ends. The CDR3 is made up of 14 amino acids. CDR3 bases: TGTGCCAGTAAAACAGGGTTGGCTAATGAAAAACTGTTTTTT. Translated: CASKTGLANEKLFF.

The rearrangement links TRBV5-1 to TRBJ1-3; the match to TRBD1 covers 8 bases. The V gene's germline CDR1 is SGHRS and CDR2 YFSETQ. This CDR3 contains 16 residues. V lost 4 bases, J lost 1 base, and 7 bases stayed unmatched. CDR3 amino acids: CASSARTGLSGNTIYF. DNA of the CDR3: TGCGCCAGCAGCGCACGGACAGGGCTGTCTGGAAACACCATATATTTT.

In nucleotides, the CDR3 is TGTGCCACCAGTCCCGCCGGTAGCTCCGGAAACACCATATATTTT. Protein sequence: CATSPAGSSGNTIYF. This rearrangement joins TRBV24-1 to TRBJ1-3; D gene uncertain. V shed 6 bases and J shed 4 bases, with 15 bases lying between them. Germline assignment: CDR1 KGHDR and CDR2 SFDVKD. This CDR3 has 15 amino acids.

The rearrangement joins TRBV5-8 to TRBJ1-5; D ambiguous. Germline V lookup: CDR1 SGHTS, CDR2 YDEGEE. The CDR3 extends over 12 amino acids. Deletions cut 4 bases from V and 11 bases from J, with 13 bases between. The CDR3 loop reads CASSPGDPAQHF. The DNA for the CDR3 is TGTGCCAGCAGCCCAGGCGATCCAGCCCAGCATTTT. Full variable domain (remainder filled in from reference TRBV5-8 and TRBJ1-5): EAGVTQSPTHLIKTRGQQATLRCSPISGHTSVYWYQQALGLGLQFLLWYDEGEERNRGNFPPRFSGRQFPNYSSELNVNALELEDSALYLCASSPGDPAQHFGDGTRLSIL.

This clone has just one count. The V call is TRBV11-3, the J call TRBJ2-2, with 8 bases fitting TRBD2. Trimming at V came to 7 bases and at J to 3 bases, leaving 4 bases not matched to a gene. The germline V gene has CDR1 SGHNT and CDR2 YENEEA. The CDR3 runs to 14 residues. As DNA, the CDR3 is TGTGCCAGCACGTATAGCGGGGACACCGGGGAGCTGTTTTTT. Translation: CASTYSGDTGELFF.

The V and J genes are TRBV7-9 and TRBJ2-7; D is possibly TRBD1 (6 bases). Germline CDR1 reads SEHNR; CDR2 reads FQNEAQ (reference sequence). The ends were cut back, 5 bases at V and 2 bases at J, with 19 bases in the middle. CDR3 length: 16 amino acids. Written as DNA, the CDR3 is TGTGCCAGCAGCCCCCCACAGGGAATTGGCGCCTACGAGCAGTACTTC. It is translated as CASSPPQGIGAYEQYF.

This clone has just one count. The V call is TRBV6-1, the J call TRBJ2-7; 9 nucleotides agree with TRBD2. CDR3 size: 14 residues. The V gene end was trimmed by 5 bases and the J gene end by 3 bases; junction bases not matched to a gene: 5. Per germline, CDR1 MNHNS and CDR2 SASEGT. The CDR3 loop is CASSWTSDFYEQYF. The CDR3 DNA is TGTGCCAGCAGTTGGACTAGCGATTTCTACGAGCAGTACTTC.

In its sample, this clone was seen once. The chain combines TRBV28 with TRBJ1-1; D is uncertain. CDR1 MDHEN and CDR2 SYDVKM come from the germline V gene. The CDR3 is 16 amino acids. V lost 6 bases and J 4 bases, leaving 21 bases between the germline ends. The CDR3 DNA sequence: TGTGCCAGCAGCCGTCTGGCAGTTACAGTGGGCACTGAAGCTTTCTTT. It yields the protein CASSRLAVTVGTEAFF.

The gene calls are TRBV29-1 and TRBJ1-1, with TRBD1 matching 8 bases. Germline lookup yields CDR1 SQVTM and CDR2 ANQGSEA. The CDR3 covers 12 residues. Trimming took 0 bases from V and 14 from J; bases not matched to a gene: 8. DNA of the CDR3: TGCAGCGTTGAAGACCGCGACAGGGGCCGGTTCTTT. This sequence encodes CSVEDRDRGRFF.

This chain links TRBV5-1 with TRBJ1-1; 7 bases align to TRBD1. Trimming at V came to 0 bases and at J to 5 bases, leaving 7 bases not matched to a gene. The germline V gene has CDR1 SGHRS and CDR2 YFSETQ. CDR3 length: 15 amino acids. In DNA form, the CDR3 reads TGCGCCAGCAGCTTGGATTTGACAGGGAAGACTGAAGCTTTCTTT. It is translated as CASSLDLTGKTEAFF.

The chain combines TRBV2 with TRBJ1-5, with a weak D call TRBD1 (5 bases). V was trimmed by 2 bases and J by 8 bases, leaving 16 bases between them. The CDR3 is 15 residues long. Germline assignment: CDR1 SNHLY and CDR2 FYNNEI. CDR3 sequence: CASSEYQGPAKPQHF. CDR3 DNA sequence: TGTGCCAGCAGTGAATATCAGGGCCCGGCAAAGCCCCAGCATTTT.

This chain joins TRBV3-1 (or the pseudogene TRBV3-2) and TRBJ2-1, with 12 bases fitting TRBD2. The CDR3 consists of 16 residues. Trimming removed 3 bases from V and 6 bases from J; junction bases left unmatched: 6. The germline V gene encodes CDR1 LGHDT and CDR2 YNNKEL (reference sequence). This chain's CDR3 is CASSQVRLAGVNEQFF. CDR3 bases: TGTGCCAGCAGCCAGGTGAGACTAGCGGGAGTCAATGAGCAGTTCTTC.

The CDR3 coding sequence is TGTGCCAGCAGGGACAGGGGGCATAGCAATCAGCCCCAGCATTTT. It translates to CASRDRGHSNQPQHF. The chain couples TRBV5-8 to TRBJ1-5; 11 nucleotides line up with TRBD1. The CDR3 loop spans 15 amino acids. J gave up 0 bases and V 5 bases, and 1 base lay outside the gene matches. Per germline, CDR1 SGHTS and CDR2 YDEGEE. The complete variable domain, with remaining parts taken from reference TRBV5-8 and TRBJ1-5, reads EAGVTQSPTHLIKTRGQQATLRCSPISGHTSVYWYQQALGLGLQFLLWYDEGEERNRGNFPPRFSGRQFPNYSSELNVNALELEDSALYLCASRDRGHSNQPQHFGDGTRLSIL.